The clone carrying this TCR beta chain was recorded once. Here immunoSEQ multiplex PCR was the method, and the copy in TCRdb shows in-frame clones only, minus some. The sample has a few hundred thousand clones, around 89% seen once; the top ten hold under 6.5%. These data belong to a study of blood T cell repertoires in COVID-19. This receptor was identified in a man aged 18 to 30 who had recovered from COVID-19. Sequenced material: peripheral blood.

The CDR3 spells CASSFNGRGYTF. In nucleotides, the CDR3 is TGTGCCAGCAGCTTTAATGGGAGAGGCTACACCTTC. The chain uses TRBV5-6 and TRBJ1-2; D is uncertain. From germline, CDR1 is SGHDT and CDR2 YYEEEE. The CDR3 totals 12 residues. Between the trimmed V and J ends, which lost 2 bases and 8 bases, there was a span of 10 bases.